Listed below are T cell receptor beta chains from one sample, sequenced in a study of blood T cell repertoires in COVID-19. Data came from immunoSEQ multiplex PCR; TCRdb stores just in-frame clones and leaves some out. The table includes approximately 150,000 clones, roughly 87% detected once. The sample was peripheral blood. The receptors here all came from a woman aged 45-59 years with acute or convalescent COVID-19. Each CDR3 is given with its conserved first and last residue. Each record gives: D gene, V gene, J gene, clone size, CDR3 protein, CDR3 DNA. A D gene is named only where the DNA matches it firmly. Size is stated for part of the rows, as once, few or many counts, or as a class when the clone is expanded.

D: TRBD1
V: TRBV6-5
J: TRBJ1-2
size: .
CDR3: CASMGQGRNYGYTF
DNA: TGTGCCAGCATGGGACAGGGAAGGAACTATGGCTACACCTTC

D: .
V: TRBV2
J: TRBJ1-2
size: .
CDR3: CASSSQATDGYTF
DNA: TGTGCCAGCAGTTCACAGGCGACCGATGGCTACACCTTC

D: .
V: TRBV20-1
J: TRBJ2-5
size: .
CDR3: CSAPREETQYF
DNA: TGCAGTGCACCGAGGGAAGAGACCCAGTACTTC

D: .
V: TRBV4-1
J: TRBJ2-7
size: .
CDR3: CASSQDQAQGRYEQYF
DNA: TGCGCCAGCAGCCAAGACCAGGCCCAGGGCCGCTACGAGCAGTACTTC

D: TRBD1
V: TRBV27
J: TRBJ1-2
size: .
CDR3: CATKQGAFGYTF
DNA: TGTGCCACAAAACAGGGGGCGTTTGGCTACACCTTC

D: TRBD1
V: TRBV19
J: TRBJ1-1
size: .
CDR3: CASTRQGYAEAFF
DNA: TGTGCCAGTACTAGACAGGGGTACGCTGAAGCTTTCTTT

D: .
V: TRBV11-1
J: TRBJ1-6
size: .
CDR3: CASSSLLSSPLHF
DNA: TGTGCCAGCAGCTCTCTCCTGAGTTCACCCCTCCACTTT

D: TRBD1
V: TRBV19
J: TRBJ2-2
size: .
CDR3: CASSPGQGSGELFF
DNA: TGTGCCAGTAGCCCGGGACAGGGTTCCGGGGAGCTGTTTTTT

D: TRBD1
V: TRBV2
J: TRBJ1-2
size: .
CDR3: CASSVGQGYGYTF
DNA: TGTGCCAGCAGTGTAGGACAGGGCTATGGCTACACCTTC

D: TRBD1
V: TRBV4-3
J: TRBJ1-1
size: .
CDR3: CASSPTQGAGTEAFF
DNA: TGCGCCAGCAGCCCGACCCAGGGGGCCGGGACTGAAGCTTTCTTT

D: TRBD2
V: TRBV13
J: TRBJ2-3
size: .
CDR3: CASLTGGGTDTQYF
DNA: TGTGCCAGCCTCACCGGGGGGGGGACAGATACGCAGTATTTT

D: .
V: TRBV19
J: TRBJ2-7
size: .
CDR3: CASENPDSPYEQYF
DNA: TGTGCCAGTGAGAACCCCGACAGCCCCTACGAGCAGTACTTC

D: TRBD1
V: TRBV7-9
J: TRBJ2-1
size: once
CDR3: CASSVTGGVEQFF
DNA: TGTGCCAGCAGTGTGACAGGGGGCGTTGAGCAGTTCTTC

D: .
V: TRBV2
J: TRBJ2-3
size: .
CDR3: CAKRTKGLGGGQDTQYF
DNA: TGTGCCAAACGGACGAAGGGACTGGGGGGGGGACAAGATACGCAGTATTTT

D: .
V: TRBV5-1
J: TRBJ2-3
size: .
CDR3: CASSLEYRTQYF
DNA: TGCGCCAGCAGCTTGGAATATCGTACGCAGTATTTT

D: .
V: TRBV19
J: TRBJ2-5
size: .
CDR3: CASAYGGQETQYF
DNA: TGTGCCAGTGCCTACGGAGGGCAAGAGACCCAGTACTTC

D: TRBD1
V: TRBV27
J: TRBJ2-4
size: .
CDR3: CASSSSSGTENIQYF
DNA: TGTGCCAGCAGTTCGTCGTCAGGGACAGAAAACATTCAGTACTTC

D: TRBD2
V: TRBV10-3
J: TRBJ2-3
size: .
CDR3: CAISASGGSTDTQYF
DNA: TGTGCCATCAGTGCTAGCGGGGGGTCCACAGATACGCAGTATTTT

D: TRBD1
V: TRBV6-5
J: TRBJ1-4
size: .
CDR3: CASSSTGTGEKLFF
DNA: TGTGCCAGCAGTTCGACAGGGACTGGAGAAAAACTGTTTTTT

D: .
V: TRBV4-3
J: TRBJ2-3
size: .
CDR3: CASSQGLGSSSTDTQYF
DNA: TGCGCCAGCAGCCAAGGGTTGGGGAGCTCTAGCACAGATACGCAGTATTTT

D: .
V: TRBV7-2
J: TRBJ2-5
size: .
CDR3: CASSRGQMYQETQYF
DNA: TGTGCCAGCAGCCGGGGACAAATGTACCAAGAGACCCAGTACTTC

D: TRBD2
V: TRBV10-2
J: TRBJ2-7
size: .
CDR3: CASGGGTANPYEQYF
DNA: TGCGCCAGTGGGGGAGGGACGGCAAATCCCTACGAGCAGTACTTC

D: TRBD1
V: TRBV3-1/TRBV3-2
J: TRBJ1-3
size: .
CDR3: CASSPIPGQGATIYF
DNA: TGTGCCAGCAGCCCGATCCCGGGACAGGGGGCGACCATATATTTT

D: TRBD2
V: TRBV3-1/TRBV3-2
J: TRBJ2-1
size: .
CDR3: CASSQASGGADEQFF
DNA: TGTGCCAGCAGCCAAGCTAGCGGGGGGGCCGATGAGCAGTTCTTC

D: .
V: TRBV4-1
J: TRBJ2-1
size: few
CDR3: CASSQGRYSTRSGINEQFF
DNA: TGCGCCAGCAGCCAAGGACGGTACTCTACTCGGAGTGGTATCAATGAGCAGTTCTTC

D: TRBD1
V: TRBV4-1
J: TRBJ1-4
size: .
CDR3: CASSQVRDSVNEKLFF
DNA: TGCGCCAGCAGCCAAGTCAGGGACAGCGTCAATGAAAAACTGTTTTTT

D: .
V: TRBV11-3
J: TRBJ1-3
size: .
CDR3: CASSRSSGNTIYF
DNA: TGTGCCAGCAGCAGGAGCTCTGGAAACACCATATATTTT

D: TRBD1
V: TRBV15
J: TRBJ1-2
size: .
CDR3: CATSRTDREVYTF
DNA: TGTGCCACCAGCAGGACGGACAGGGAGGTCTACACCTTC

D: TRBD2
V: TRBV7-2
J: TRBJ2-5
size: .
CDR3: CASSLGLAGVETQYF
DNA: TGTGCCAGCAGCCTGGGACTAGCGGGGGTGGAGACCCAGTACTTC

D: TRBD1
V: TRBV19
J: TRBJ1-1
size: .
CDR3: CASSYSDRVGTEAFF
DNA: TGTGCCAGTAGTTATTCGGACAGGGTCGGGACTGAAGCTTTCTTT

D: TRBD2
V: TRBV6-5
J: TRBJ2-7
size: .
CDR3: CASSTLAGGYYEQYF
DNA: TGTGCCAGCAGTACTCTAGCGGGAGGTTACTACGAGCAGTACTTC

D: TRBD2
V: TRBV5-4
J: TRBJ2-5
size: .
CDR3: CASSLARLAGRETQYF
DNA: TGTGCCAGCAGCTTGGCCAGACTAGCGGGGAGGGAGACCCAGTACTTC

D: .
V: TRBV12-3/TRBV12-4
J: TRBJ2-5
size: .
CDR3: CASRGNGETQYF
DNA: TGTGCCAGCAGGGGCAATGGAGAGACCCAGTACTTC

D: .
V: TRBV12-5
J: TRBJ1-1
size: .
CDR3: CASGTQGYTEAFF
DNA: TGTGCTAGTGGGACACAGGGTTACACTGAAGCTTTCTTT

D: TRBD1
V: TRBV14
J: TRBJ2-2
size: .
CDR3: CASSPTGAGELFF
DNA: TGTGCCAGCAGCCCGACAGGGGCTGGGGAGCTGTTTTTT

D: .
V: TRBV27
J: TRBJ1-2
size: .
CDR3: CASSAGSGYTF
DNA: TGTGCCAGCAGTGCGGGGAGTGGCTACACCTTC

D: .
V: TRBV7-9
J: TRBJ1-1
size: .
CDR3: CASSFLGANTEAFF
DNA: TGTGCCAGCAGCTTTCTGGGGGCTAACACTGAAGCTTTCTTT

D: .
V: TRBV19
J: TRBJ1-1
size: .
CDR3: CASSAMNTEAFF
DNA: TGTGCCAGTAGCGCTATGAACACTGAAGCTTTCTTT

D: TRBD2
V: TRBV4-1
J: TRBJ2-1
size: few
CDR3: CASSQDNGGGQQFF
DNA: TGCGCCAGCAGCCAAGATAACGGGGGGGGGCAGCAGTTCTTC

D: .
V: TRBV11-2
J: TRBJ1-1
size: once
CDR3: CASSVPHTEAFF
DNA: TGTGCCAGCAGCGTTCCTCACACTGAAGCTTTCTTT

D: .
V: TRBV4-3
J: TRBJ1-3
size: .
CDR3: CASSQDQGNTIYF
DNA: TGCGCCAGCAGCCAAGATCAGGGAAACACCATATATTTT

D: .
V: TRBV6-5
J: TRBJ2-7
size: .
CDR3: CASRAAGEQYF
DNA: TGTGCCAGCAGAGCCGCGGGGGAGCAGTACTTC

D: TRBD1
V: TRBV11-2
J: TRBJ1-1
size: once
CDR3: CASQGVNTEAFF
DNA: TGTGCCAGTCAGGGGGTCAACACTGAAGCTTTCTTT

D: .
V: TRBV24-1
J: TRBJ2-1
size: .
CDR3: CATSDPRTYNEQFF
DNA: TGTGCCACCAGTGACCCACGGACTTACAATGAGCAGTTCTTC